The next 27 T cell receptor beta chains were all read from a single sample in a study of long-term antiretroviral therapy in people with HIV (dated by TCRdb to between 2021 and 2022). The immunoSEQ hsTCRB v3.0 assay was used at survey level resolution to sequence the TRB variable region. TCRdb holds this immuneACCESS table with in-frame rearrangements only. Some clones are missing; in checked studies, unresolved V genes explain under half, and the rest has no known cause. This sample is represented by around 26,000 clones; about 80% of them were singletons. The top ten hold about 11% of the sample. The sample consisted of unsorted PBMCs, taken 1.1 years before starting antiretroviral therapy. The source is a woman between 35 and 50 years old with HIV.

This clone has more than one count but fewer than ten. This chain joins TRBV6-1 and TRBJ1-5; D perhaps matches TRBD1 (6 bases). This CDR3 has 14 residues. Germline-derived CDR1 and CDR2 are MNHNS and SASEGT. The V end was cut by 6 bases, the J end by 4 bases, with 13 bases between. For the CDR3, the DNA is TGTGCCAGCAGCGCGGACAGAACAAATCAGCCCCAGCATTTT. It encodes CASSADRTNQPQHF.

CDR3: CASSRRGGEYEQYF. In DNA, the CDR3 is TGTGCCAGCAGCAGGAGGGGCGGGGAGTACGAGCAGTACTTC. V and J are TRBV11-2 and TRBJ2-7; D might be TRBD2 (6 bases). Germline V CDR1 and CDR2: SGHAT, FQNNGV. V was clipped by 5 bases and J by 4 bases, with 15 bases between them. This CDR3 is built from 14 residues.

This clone is a singleton in its sample. The J gene is TRBJ1-1, the V gene TRBV28, with 7 positions matching TRBD1. This CDR3 is 13 amino acids long. The ends lost 6 bases at V and 7 bases at J; junction bases unmatched: 8. The germline gives CDR1 MDHEN, CDR2 SYDVKM. CDR3 coding DNA: TGTGCCAGCAGACCTACCGGGACAGATGAAGCTTTCTTT. Its protein is CASRPTGTDEAFF. The entire variable domain, with the rest obtained from reference TRBV28 and TRBJ1-1, is as follows: DVKVTQSSRYLVKRTGEKVFLECVQDMDHENMFWYRQDPGLGLRLIYFSYDVKMKEKGDIPEGYSVSREKKERFSLILESASTNQTSMYLCASRPTGTDEAFFGQGTRLTVV.

This CDR3 is CASSFGEQARAETQYF. CDR3 in DNA: TGCGCCAGCAGCTTTGGGGAGCAGGCTAGGGCAGAGACCCAGTACTTC. The gene calls are TRBV5-1 and TRBJ2-5, with TRBD2 as a possible D gene (5 bases). CDR1 is SGHRS and CDR2 is YFSETQ in the germline V gene. Trimming pared 2 bases from V and 4 bases from J, leaving 18 bases between. The CDR3 is made up of 16 amino acids.

The chain is built from TRBV5-1 and TRBJ2-1, with 7 positions matching TRBD1. Per germline, CDR1 SGHRS and CDR2 YFSETQ. The CDR3 is made up of 15 amino acids. V shed 3 bases, J shed 8 bases, and the junction held 11 bases outside the gene matches. This CDR3 reads CASSSGTAQGDEQFF. DNA of the CDR3: TGCGCCAGCAGCTCCGGGACAGCCCAAGGGGATGAGCAGTTCTTC.

This clone has just a few counts. The chain joins TRBV2 to TRBJ2-7; D might be TRBD1 (5 bases). This CDR3 has 12 amino acids. Germline CDR1 reads SNHLY; CDR2 reads FYNNEI. The germline V and J ends were trimmed by 6 bases and 6 bases, with 12 bases remaining between them. Here the CDR3 DNA reads TGTGCCAGCAGCCCCAGGGATCCCGAGCAGTACTTC. This encodes CASSPRDPEQYF.

This clone is categorized as medium-sized. The chain joins TRBV4-1 to TRBJ1-5; no definite D call. CDR3 length: 13 residues. Per germline, CDR1 MGHRA and CDR2 YSYEKL. V lost 3 bases and J 1 base, leaving 4 bases between the germline ends. The CDR3 nucleotides read TGCGCCAGCAGCCAGGACAGCAATCAGCCCCAGCATTTT. Translated: CASSQDSNQPQHF.

This clone appeared a single time. The chain has TRBV5-4 and TRBJ2-1; no clear D gene. The V gene's germline CDR1 is SGHNT and CDR2 YYREEE (reference sequence). The CDR3 contains 13 residues. V lost 0 bases and J 5 bases, leaving 6 bases between the germline ends. This chain's CDR3 is CASSLVANNEQFF. As DNA, the CDR3 is TGTGCCAGCAGCTTGGTGGCAAACAATGAGCAGTTCTTC.

The rearrangement joins TRBV18 to TRBJ2-5, with a tentative D call TRBD2 (5 bases). The CDR3 runs to 13 residues. V gave up 8 bases and J gave up 5 bases, with 15 bases separating them. Germline CDR1 is KGHSH and CDR2 is LQKENI. The CDR3 is CASTLTEEETQYF. Written as DNA, the CDR3 is TGTGCCAGCACCCTGACGGAGGAGGAGACCCAGTACTTC. Full variable domain (missing parts from reference TRBV18 and TRBJ2-5): NAGVMQNPRHLVRRRGQEARLRCSPMKGHSHVYWYRQLPEEGLKFMVYLQKENIIDESGMPKERFSAEFPKEGPSILRIQQVVRGDSAAYFCASTLTEEETQYFGPGTRLLVL.

V is TRBV7-9 and J is TRBJ2-5, with 7 nucleotides matching TRBD2. CDR1 SEHNR and CDR2 FQNEAQ come from the germline V gene (reference sequence). V dropped 2 bases and J dropped 3; count of bases not matched to a gene: 6. The CDR3 loop spans 15 amino acids. The DNA for the CDR3 is TGTGCCAGCAGCTTAAGTTATGCGGGGGAAGAGACCCAGTACTTC. Translated: CASSLSYAGEETQYF.

V usage is TRBV2 and J usage is TRBJ2-7, with a tentative D call TRBD1 (6 bases). The germline V gene encodes CDR1 SNHLY and CDR2 FYNNEI. The V and J ends lost 5 bases and 2 bases respectively, with 13 bases between them. The CDR3 length is 14 residues. CDR3 sequence: CASSSRTVTYEQYF. The DNA of the CDR3 is TGTGCCAGCAGTTCGAGGACAGTCACCTACGAGCAGTACTTC.

The V and J genes are TRBV11-3 and TRBJ2-1; maybe TRBD2 (6 bases). Deletions cut 5 bases from V and 3 bases from J, with 14 bases between. This CDR3 spans 15 amino acids. CDR1 is SGHNT and CDR2 is YENEEA in the germline V gene. The chain's CDR3 is CASSPRGGYYNEQFF. As DNA, the CDR3 is TGTGCCAGCAGCCCCCGGGGAGGATACTACAATGAGCAGTTCTTC.

This clone was recorded only once. The J gene is TRBJ1-1, the V gene TRBV5-1; D call uncertain. V was clipped by 0 bases and J by 2 bases, with 5 bases between them. Germline loops: CDR1 SGHRS, CDR2 YFSETQ. The CDR3 runs 13 residues. The CDR3 sequence is CASSLDRNTEAFF. CDR3 DNA sequence: TGCGCCAGCAGCTTGGACAGAAACACTGAAGCTTTCTTT.

The genes are TRBV5-4 and TRBJ2-3, with TRBD2 matching over 8 bases. Germline V gene data show CDR1 as SGHNT and CDR2 as YYREEE (reference sequence). J lost 0 bases, V lost 0 bases, and 3 bases had no gene match. The CDR3 totals 16 residues. The CDR3 is CASSLVSGGSTDTQYF. Here the CDR3 DNA reads TGTGCCAGCAGCTTGGTTTCGGGGGGGAGCACAGATACGCAGTATTTT.

The rearrangement joins TRBV6-5 to TRBJ2-7; TRBD1 agrees at 9 bases. Looked up from germline, CDR1 is MNHEY and CDR2 is SVGAGI. This CDR3 is 12 amino acids long. J lost 10 bases, V lost 6 bases, and 7 bases had no gene match. The CDR3 loop reads CASSETGGNQYF. DNA of the CDR3: TGTGCCAGCAGCGAAACAGGGGGCAATCAGTACTTC.

The chain couples TRBV25-1 to TRBJ2-3, with 10 nucleotides matching TRBD2. CDR3 length: 16 amino acids. Per the germline V gene, CDR1 is MGHDK and CDR2 is SYGVNS. With V trimmed by 3 bases and J by 3 bases, 6 bases remained unmatched. The CDR3 nucleotides read TGTGCCAGCAGTGACCCGGCTAGCGGGAGTACAGATACGCAGTATTTT. This translates into CASSDPASGSTDTQYF.

The chain employs TRBV11-2 and TRBJ1-5; D gene ambiguous. Germline CDR1 SGHAT, CDR2 FQNNGV. The V end lost 0 bases, the J end lost 7 bases, and 7 bases lay between the germline ends. The CDR3 sequence is 13 residues long. CDR3 in amino acids: CASSLDREQPQHF. As DNA, the CDR3 is TGTGCCAGCAGCTTAGATCGGGAACAGCCCCAGCATTTT.

The rearrangement links TRBV5-1 to TRBJ2-2, with a possible D match to TRBD1 (6 bases). Deletions cut 0 bases from V and 6 bases from J, with 12 bases between. The CDR3 consists of 15 residues. Looked up from germline, CDR1 is SGHRS and CDR2 is YFSETQ. The CDR3 loop reads CASSLGAGVPGELFF. For the CDR3, the DNA is TGCGCCAGCAGCTTGGGGGCAGGGGTCCCCGGGGAGCTGTTTTTT.

The genes are TRBV5-4 and TRBJ2-1; 10 bases are shared with TRBD2. The CDR3 has 16 residues. J lost 5 bases, V lost 2 bases, and 7 bases had no gene match. CDR1 and CDR2 from the germline V gene are SGHNT and YYREEE (reference sequence). CDR3 nucleotide sequence: TGTGCCAGCAGCTTCGGACTAGCGGATATCAACAATGAGCAGTTCTTC. Its translation is CASSFGLADINNEQFF.

V is TRBV19 and J is TRBJ1-4, with 7 bases that match TRBD1. This CDR3 has 15 residues. The J segment lost 8 bases and the V segment lost 5 bases, leaving 11 bases of the junction unmatched. Germline values: CDR1 LNHDA, CDR2 SQIVND (reference sequence). The CDR3 region is CASSELRGGGEKLFF. In DNA, the CDR3 is TGTGCCAGTAGTGAGCTTCGAGGGGGCGGAGAAAAACTGTTTTTT.

This clone has a handful of counts. The chain combines TRBV7-9 with TRBJ1-2; 11 bases are a match to TRBD1. Germline-derived CDR1 and CDR2 are SEHNR and FQNEAQ (reference sequence). J lost 7 bases, V lost 1 base, and 2 bases had no gene match. This CDR3 has 14 residues. CDR3: CASSLGGTGGGYTF. In nucleotides, the CDR3 is TGTGCCAGCAGCTTAGGCGGGACAGGGGGTGGCTACACCTTC.

V and J are TRBV25-1 and TRBJ2-5; D is possibly TRBD2 (5 bases). The CDR3 loop spans 15 amino acids. V lost 4 bases and J lost 4, with 16 bases in between. Germline V gives CDR1 MGHDK, CDR2 SYGVNS. The CDR3 loop is CASSVLGPGGETQYF. The DNA of the CDR3 is TGTGCCAGCAGTGTGTTGGGCCCCGGAGGAGAGACCCAGTACTTC.

The sample holds a few counts of this clone. This chain joins TRBV7-9 and TRBJ1-3, with D perhaps matching TRBD1 (5 bases). The CDR3 length is 15 residues. Germline lookup yields CDR1 SEHNR and CDR2 FQNEAQ (reference sequence). Trimming took off 3 bases at V and 0 bases at J, with 9 bases between the two ends. The CDR3 here is CASSFLGTSGNTIYF. In nucleotides, the CDR3 is TGTGCCAGCAGCTTCCTCGGGACCTCTGGAAACACCATATATTTT.

The genes are TRBV19 and TRBJ1-1, with 8 nucleotides matching TRBD1. CDR3 length equals 15 residues. The V gene end was trimmed by 6 bases and the J gene end by 1 base; junction bases not matched to a gene: 7. Germline CDR1 reads LNHDA; CDR2 reads SQIVND (reference sequence). CDR3 nucleotide sequence: TGTGCCAGTAGACGACAGGGGACTCAGAACACTGAAGCTTTCTTT. Residues: CASRRQGTQNTEAFF.

The chain is built from TRBV15 and TRBJ1-6, with 8 bases aligning to TRBD1. Germline CDR1 is LNHNV and CDR2 is YYDKDF (reference sequence). The CDR3 sequence is 16 residues long. Unmatched junction bases numbered 13, after V lost 6 bases and J lost 9 bases. DNA for the CDR3: TGTGCCACCAGACACACCGGGACAGGATTTATTTCACCCCTCCACTTT. Translated, it gives CATRHTGTGFISPLHF.

This clone was seen only a few times. The chain employs TRBV6-5 and TRBJ1-2; D is perhaps TRBD1 (5 bases). The germline V gene encodes CDR1 MNHEY and CDR2 SVGAGI. CDR3 size: 13 residues. Trimming took off 10 bases at V and 7 bases at J, with 19 bases between the two ends. CDR3 coding DNA: TGTGCCACCTTCGGGACCTATCGAGGTGGCTACACCTTC. Amino acid sequence: CATFGTYRGGYTF.

This clone appeared once. The chain carries TRBV9 and TRBJ2-1; TRBD2 is a possible D gene (6 bases). V was pared by 4 bases and J by 3 bases, with 20 bases between. Germline loops: CDR1 SGDLS, CDR2 YYNGEE. The CDR3 has 17 amino acids. In DNA form, the CDR3 reads TGTGCCAGCAGCCCGAGTCTCTCGGGGGACCGCTACAATGAGCAGTTCTTC. Protein sequence: CASSPSLSGDRYNEQFF.